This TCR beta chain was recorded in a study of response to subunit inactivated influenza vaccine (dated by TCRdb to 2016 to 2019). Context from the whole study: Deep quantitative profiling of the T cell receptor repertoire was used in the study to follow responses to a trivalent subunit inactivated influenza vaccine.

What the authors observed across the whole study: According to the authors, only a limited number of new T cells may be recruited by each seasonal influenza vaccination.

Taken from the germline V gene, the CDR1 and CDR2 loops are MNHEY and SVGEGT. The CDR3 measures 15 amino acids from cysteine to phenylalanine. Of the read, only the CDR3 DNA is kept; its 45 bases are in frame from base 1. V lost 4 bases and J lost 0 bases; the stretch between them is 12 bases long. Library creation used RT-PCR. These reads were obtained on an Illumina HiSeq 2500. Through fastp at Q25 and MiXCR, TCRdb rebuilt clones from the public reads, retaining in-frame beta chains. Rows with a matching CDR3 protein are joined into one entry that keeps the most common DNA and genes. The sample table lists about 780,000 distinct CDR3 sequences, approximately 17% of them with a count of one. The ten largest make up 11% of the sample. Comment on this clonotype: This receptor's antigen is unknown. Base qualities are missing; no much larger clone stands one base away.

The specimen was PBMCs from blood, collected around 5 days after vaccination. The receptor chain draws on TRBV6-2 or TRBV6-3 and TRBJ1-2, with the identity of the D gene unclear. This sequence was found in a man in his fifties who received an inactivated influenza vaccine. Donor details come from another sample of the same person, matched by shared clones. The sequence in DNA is TGTGCCAGCAGTTCCTTGAAGAAAGCTAACTATGGCTACACCTTC. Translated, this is CASSSLKKANYGYTF.